The clone carrying this T cell receptor beta chain came up once. This sample is drawn from a study of blood T cell repertoires in COVID-19. Study-wide background: Specimens from acute and convalescent COVID-19 originated in the United States, Italy and Spain. In each case, the material was cDNA or gDNA derived from T cells, B-cell-depleted T cells, or PBMCs.

As originally analysed: Amplified reference gene primers provided the basis for estimating nucleated cell counts. Data came from immunoSEQ multiplex PCR; TCRdb stores just in-frame clones and leaves some out. V and J calls and clone size are given by that table; D and trimming were obtained from the DNA. This table has 200,000 to 250,000 clones, roughly nine tenths appearing once. The germline V gene encodes CDR1 SGHTA and CDR2 FQGTGA. The V segment lost 5 bases and the J segment 5 bases; nucleotides outside the gene matches: 7. This CDR3 is 15 amino acids long. Sequenced material: peripheral blood. V is TRBV7-3 and J is TRBJ1-4, with 8 bases identical to TRBD1. This receptor was obtained from a woman aged 18-29 years who had recovered from COVID-19. The CDR3 nucleotides are TGTGCCAGCAGCCTCCAGGGGACAGGAAATGAAAAACTGTTTTTT. Translating it yields CASSLQGTGNEKLFF.